The next 32 T cell receptor beta chains were all read from a single sample in a study of cytomegalovirus exposure and HLA in healthy donors. The protocol was immunoSEQ multiplex PCR, while the TCRdb copy is restricted to in-frame clones and leaves out a portion. The sample has about 60,000 clones; about 96% are singletons. The sequenced sample was PBMCs. The receptors derive from a man aged 18 to 29 in good health and CMV-seronegative.

The genes are TRBV7-6 and TRBJ2-3, with 8 bases identical to TRBD2. Germline CDR1 SGHVS, CDR2 FNYEAQ. The CDR3 contains 18 residues. Trimming cost V 2 bases and J 6 bases; bases outside gene matches: 16. CDR3 region: CASSLQAPLGTSSDTQYF. CDR3 DNA: TGTGCCAGCAGCTTACAGGCCCCTTTGGGGACTAGTTCGGATACGCAGTATTTT.

V and J are TRBV6-1 and TRBJ1-5, with TRBD1 matching over 7 bases. The junction had 5 bases not matched to a gene; V was cut back by 1 base and J by 5 bases. The CDR3 sequence is 15 residues long. Germline CDR1 is MNHNS and CDR2 is SASEGT. The CDR3 DNA follows: TGTGCCAGCAGTGAAGTCACAGGGGCATATCAGCCCCAGCATTTT. It codes for CASSEVTGAYQPQHF.

J is TRBJ1-3 and V is TRBV19; D is unclear. Germline loops: CDR1 LNHDA, CDR2 SQIVND (reference sequence). Trimming removed 9 bases from V and 4 bases from J, with 13 bases in between. The CDR3 extends over 13 amino acids. The CDR3 here is CASAGSAGNTIYF. The CDR3 DNA is TGTGCCAGCGCAGGATCGGCAGGAAACACCATATATTTT. Using reference TRBV19 and TRBJ1-3 for the parts outside the CDR3, the full variable domain is DGGITQSPKYLFRKEGQNVTLSCEQNLNHDAMYWYRQDPGQGLRLIYYSQIVNDFQKGDIAEGYSVSREKKESFPLTVTSAQKNPTAFYLCASAGSAGNTIYFGEGSWLTVV.

The rearrangement uses TRBV14 and TRBJ2-5; tentatively, D is TRBD1 (5 bases). The germline gives CDR1 SGHDN, CDR2 FVKESK. The V and J ends lost 6 bases and 4 bases respectively, with 18 bases between them. The CDR3 has 15 residues. CDR3 in amino acids: CASRSTGELSETQYF. The DNA of the CDR3 is TGTGCCAGCAGGTCAACAGGCGAGCTGTCAGAGACCCAGTACTTC.

The chain links TRBV29-1 to TRBJ2-3; weak D call: TRBD1 (5 bases). CDR1 is SQVTM, CDR2 ANQGSEA, per germline. V lost 4 bases, J lost 2 bases, and 7 bases lay in between. The CDR3 runs to 12 residues. CDR3 sequence (DNA): TGCAGCGTTGTCAGGGACACAGATACGCAGTATTTT. Its protein is CSVVRDTDTQYF.

The gene calls are TRBV7-9 and TRBJ2-4, with D possibly being TRBD1 (6 bases). The CDR3 length is 15 residues. V lost 5 bases and J 0 bases, leaving 11 bases between the germline ends. The germline gives CDR1 SEHNR, CDR2 FQNEAQ (reference sequence). The CDR3 loop is CASSKDSLAKNIQYF. The CDR3 nucleotides are TGTGCCAGCAGCAAGGACAGTTTAGCCAAAAACATTCAGTACTTC.

This clone has just a few counts. This chain uses TRBV30 with TRBJ1-2; D is unresolved. Germline values: CDR1 GTSNPN, CDR2 SVGIG (reference sequence). The CDR3 is 14 amino acids. Trimming pared 0 bases from V and 1 base from J, leaving 9 bases between. The CDR3 DNA follows: TGTGCCTGGAGTGTTCCAGGTATTAACTATGGCTACACCTTC. Amino acid sequence: CAWSVPGINYGYTF.

The chain is built from TRBV27 and TRBJ2-1, with D maybe TRBD1 (5 bases). The CDR3 has 13 residues. Germline V gene lookup returns CDR1 MNHEY and CDR2 SMNVEV (reference sequence). Trimming shortened V by 6 bases and J by 4 bases, and 10 bases separated the two germline ends. The CDR3 sequence is CASSPQGYNEQFF. CDR3 nucleotides: TGTGCCAGCAGCCCTCAGGGTTACAATGAGCAGTTCTTC.

This chain links TRBV23-1 with TRBJ2-2; a possible D gene is TRBD2 (5 bases). Being an ORF, TRBV23-1 has a function that is uncertain. This CDR3 has 20 amino acids. V lost 0 bases and J lost 6, with 26 bases in between. In DNA, the CDR3 is TGCGCCAGCAGTCAATCTTGCACGGCAGAGGGAAAGGAGGTCGCCGGGGAGCTGTTTTTT. Its protein product is CASSQSCTAEGKEVAGELFF.

The rearrangement joins TRBV27 to TRBJ2-3, with D unclear. The CDR3 contains 14 residues. Germline CDR1 and CDR2: MNHEY and SMNVEV (reference sequence). V was pared by 2 bases and J by 2 bases, with 8 bases between. The CDR3 DNA reads as TGTGCCAGCAGTTTACAAGCGCCCACAGATACGCAGTATTTT. Protein sequence: CASSLQAPTDTQYF.

This chain uses TRBV11-2 with TRBJ2-1; D is possibly TRBD2 (6 bases). This CDR3 is 14 amino acids long. The germline V and J ends were trimmed by 5 bases and 10 bases, with 18 bases remaining between them. The germline CDR1 and CDR2 sequences are SGHAT and FQNNGV. The CDR3 DNA reads TGTGCCAGCAGCGCCCCGGGACTCTCTGGGGAGCAGTTCTTC. As protein: CASSAPGLSGEQFF.

The genes are TRBV18 and TRBJ2-1; 7 bases match TRBD1. The CDR3 is made up of 15 amino acids. Unmatched junction bases numbered 8, after V lost 5 bases and J lost 4 bases. Germline assignment: CDR1 KGHSH and CDR2 LQKENI. CDR3 sequence reads: CASSLRKDRYNEQFF. CDR3 in DNA: TGTGCCAGCTCATTACGGAAGGACAGGTACAATGAGCAGTTCTTC.

This chain joins TRBV9 and TRBJ2-1, with D tentatively TRBD2 (6 bases). V was trimmed by 4 bases and J by 4 bases, leaving 12 bases between them. Germline V lookup: CDR1 SGDLS, CDR2 YYNGEE. The length of the CDR3 is 14 residues. The CDR3 DNA follows: TGTGCCAGCAGCCCCGGGACTCTTTACAATGAGCAGTTCTTC. Translation: CASSPGTLYNEQFF.

V and J are TRBV9 and TRBJ2-1; possible D gene TRBD2, 6 bases. The CDR3 spans 15 residues. The V and J ends lost 0 bases and 6 bases respectively, with 13 bases between them. Germline CDR1 reads SGDLS; CDR2 reads YYNGEE. CDR3 protein: CASSVGRELGNEQFF. CDR3 sequence (DNA): TGTGCCAGCAGCGTAGGACGGGAGTTAGGCAATGAGCAGTTCTTC.

The V and J genes are TRBV28 and TRBJ2-1, with 8 positions matching TRBD1. Trimming took 4 bases from V and 4 from J; bases not matched to a gene: 3. Germline values: CDR1 MDHEN, CDR2 SYDVKM. The CDR3 length is 14 residues. The CDR3 DNA follows: TGTGCCAGCAGTTCCGGACAGGGATACAATGAGCAGTTCTTC. Protein product: CASSSGQGYNEQFF.

Concerning this clone itself: Compared with germline, one end of the junction differs, possibly owing to a read error. The rearrangement joins TRBV7-7 to TRBJ2-2; D call uncertain. The CDR3 extends over 15 amino acids. The V gene's germline CDR1 is SSHAT and CDR2 FNYEAQ (reference sequence). The CDR3 here is CASSPAMSNTGELFF. For the CDR3, the DNA is TGTGCTAGCAGCCCCGCCATGAGCAACACCGGGGAGCTGTTTTTT.

This chain connects TRBV4-3 to TRBJ2-1, with 8 bases identical to TRBD2. There are 15 residues in the CDR3. V shed 3 bases, J shed 6 bases, and the junction held 7 bases outside the gene matches. Germline assignment: CDR1 LGHNA and CDR2 YSLEER. Here the CDR3 reads CASSHQTGGPNEQFF. The CDR3 DNA reads TGCGCCAGCAGCCATCAAACGGGAGGGCCCAATGAGCAGTTCTTC.

The rearrangement links TRBV6-1 to TRBJ2-5; 10 nucleotides line up with TRBD1. The CDR3 totals 17 residues. Germline-derived CDR1 and CDR2 are MNHNS and SASEGT. With 3 bases clipped from V and 3 bases from J, the junction kept 10 bases outside the gene matches. CDR3 nucleotides: TGTGCCAGCAGTGAGTACTGGGACAGGGGTCTTAAAGAGACCCAGTACTTC. It specifies CASSEYWDRGLKETQYF.

CDR3 DNA: TGTGCCAGCAGAGAGATCGGGACTGAAGCTTTCTTT. Translated, it gives CASREIGTEAFF. The chain couples TRBV28 to TRBJ1-1; no clear D gene. V lost 6 bases, J lost 5 bases, and 10 bases lay in between. The V gene's germline CDR1 is MDHEN and CDR2 SYDVKM. CDR3 length: 12 amino acids. The full variable domain, with the rest looked up from reference TRBV28 and TRBJ1-1, is DVKVTQSSRYLVKRTGEKVFLECVQDMDHENMFWYRQDPGLGLRLIYFSYDVKMKEKGDIPEGYSVSREKKERFSLILESASTNQTSMYLCASREIGTEAFFGQGTRLTVV.

Worth noting for this clone: One junction end does not reproduce the germline sequence, and a read error may be involved. The chain combines TRBV11-2 with TRBJ2-3, with 7 bases fitting TRBD1. This CDR3 spans 18 amino acids. Germline assignment: CDR1 SGHAT and CDR2 FQNNGV. Here the CDR3 DNA reads TGTGCCAGCAGCTTCATCCTACGACCGGGACAGATCACACCTTATACCACTTTT. Its translation is CASSFILRPGQITPYTTF.

The chain joins TRBV11-2 to TRBJ1-4, with D hard to call. V lost 6 bases, J lost 6 bases, and 14 bases lay in between. Germline CDR1 and CDR2: SGHAT and FQNNGV. The CDR3 spans 14 residues. CDR3 nucleotide sequence: TGTGCCAGCAGTCCCGGCAGTGACTATGAAAAACTGTTTTTT. Amino acid sequence: CASSPGSDYEKLFF.

The CDR3 DNA sequence: TGTGCCAGCAGTTTCGTCGGCGGGGAGCTGTTTTTT. Translated, it gives CASSFVGGELFF. The rearrangement joins TRBV28 to TRBJ2-2; D gene unclear. The germline V gene encodes CDR1 MDHEN and CDR2 SYDVKM. The ends were cut back, 3 bases at V and 7 bases at J, with 6 bases in the middle. The CDR3 is 12 amino acids.

The V gene is TRBV4-2, the J gene TRBJ2-4, with 11 positions matching TRBD2. The germline V gene encodes CDR1 LGHNA and CDR2 YNFKEQ. Trimming removed 3 bases from V and 10 bases from J; junction bases left unmatched: 14. The CDR3 is made up of 17 amino acids. CDR3 residues: CASSHTGVAGGQGIQYF. The CDR3 DNA sequence: TGTGCCAGCAGCCATACTGGGGTAGCGGGAGGGCAAGGTATTCAGTACTTC.

V is TRBV4-1 and J is TRBJ2-5, with 9 bases identical to TRBD1. The germline gives CDR1 MGHRA, CDR2 YSYEKL. The CDR3 length is 14 residues. V lost 3 bases and J lost 5; bases outside the gene matches: 4. The CDR3 protein is CASSQNRGHETQYF. The CDR3, as DNA: TGCGCCAGCAGCCAGAACAGGGGGCACGAGACCCAGTACTTC.

The V gene is TRBV5-4, the J gene TRBJ2-2; 8 bases map to TRBD1. With 2 bases clipped from V and 7 bases from J, the junction kept 10 bases outside the gene matches. The CDR3 runs to 16 residues. CDR1 is SGHNT and CDR2 is YYREEE in the germline V gene (reference sequence). In nucleotides, the CDR3 is TGTGCCAGCAGCTTCTTAGGACAGGGTAGGGGCGGGGAGCTGTTTTTT. The encoded protein is CASSFLGQGRGGELFF.

This sequence joins TRBV9 and TRBJ2-7; 11 bases fit TRBD2. Germline V gene data show CDR1 as SGDLS and CDR2 as YYNGEE. Germline trimming cut 3 bases from V and 0 bases from J; bases unmatched to any gene: 8. The CDR3 totals 17 residues. CDR3: CASSATSGSWGSYEQYF. The CDR3, as DNA: TGTGCCAGCAGCGCCACTAGCGGGAGCTGGGGCTCCTACGAGCAGTACTTC. The whole variable domain, filled in from reference TRBV9 and TRBJ2-7, reads DSGVTQTPKHLITATGQRVTLRCSPRSGDLSVYWYQQSLDQGLQFLIQYYNGEERAKGNILERFSAQQFPDLHSELNLSSLELGDSALYFCASSATSGSWGSYEQYFGPGTRLTVT.

The V and J genes are TRBV28 and TRBJ1-1; D gene ambiguous. The germline CDR1 and CDR2 sequences are MDHEN and SYDVKM. V lost 3 bases, J lost 0 bases, and 5 bases lay in between. The CDR3 is made up of 13 amino acids. For the CDR3, the DNA is TGTGCCAGCAGTTTCAACATGAACACTGAAGCTTTCTTT. Its protein product is CASSFNMNTEAFF.

V is TRBV2 and J is TRBJ2-3; 15 nucleotides align to TRBD2. Trimming cost V 10 bases and J 5 bases; bases outside gene matches: 10. This CDR3 spans 16 amino acids. Per germline, CDR1 SNHLY and CDR2 FYNNEI. The CDR3 bases are TGTGCCACCCAAGGACTAGCGGGAGGGCCTGGAGATACGCAGTATTTT. As protein: CATQGLAGGPGDTQYF.

The J gene is TRBJ2-5, the V gene TRBV15; possible D gene TRBD1, 5 bases. Germline V gene sequence: CDR1 LNHNV, CDR2 YYDKDF (reference sequence). This CDR3 spans 15 amino acids. V shed 3 bases and J shed 4 bases, with 15 bases lying between them. CDR3: CATSSRVVIGETQYF. The CDR3 DNA reads TGTGCCACCAGCAGCAGGGTGGTAATAGGAGAGACCCAGTACTTC.

CDR3 sequence: CASSLGRGYGYTF. CDR3 nucleotide sequence: TGTGCCAGCAGCTTAGGCAGGGGCTATGGCTACACCTTC. The V and J genes are TRBV7-2 and TRBJ1-2, with D tentatively TRBD1 (6 bases). CDR1 SGHTA and CDR2 FQGNSA come from the germline V gene. This CDR3 is built from 13 residues. V was cut by 1 base and J by 4 bases, with 7 bases left in between.

The chain employs TRBV19 and TRBJ2-5, with 11 bases lining up with TRBD2. The germline V gene encodes CDR1 LNHDA and CDR2 SQIVND (reference sequence). The V segment lost 4 bases and the J segment 5 bases; nucleotides outside the gene matches: 9. This CDR3 has 16 amino acids. CDR3 protein: CASSRSSGRAGETQYF. CDR3 DNA sequence: TGTGCCAGTAGTAGAAGTAGCGGGAGGGCCGGGGAGACCCAGTACTTC.

V is TRBV15 and J is TRBJ1-1, with D possibly TRBD1 on 5 matching bases. V lost 0 bases, J lost 11 bases, and 19 bases lay in between. CDR1 LNHNV and CDR2 YYDKDF come from the germline V gene (reference sequence). The CDR3 extends over 15 amino acids. This CDR3 is CATSRDRLVGVGAFF. The CDR3 coding sequence is TGTGCCACCAGCAGAGATCGGCTCGTAGGGGTTGGGGCTTTCTTT.